This T cell receptor (beta chain) stems from a study of blood T cell repertoires in COVID-19. Study in general: The analysed material was cDNA or gDNA that came from T cells, B-cell-depleted T cells, or PBMCs.

This clone has only one observation. The sample holds other DNA sequences that translate to the same CDR3. TCRdb's copy holds only in-frame clones and misses some; the assay was immunoSEQ multiplex PCR. The data contain roughly 190,000 clones, 70% to 85% of them singletons. The CDR3 covers 14 residues. V shed 3 bases, J shed 0 bases, and the junction held 1 base outside the gene matches. Germline loops: CDR1 SGHTA, CDR2 FQGNSA. The study recruited people aged about 18 to 89 years across around 24 US areas. Cohorts were based on clinical histories the participants reported. This sequence originates from a woman aged 60-70 years with acute COVID-19. The rearrangement uses TRBV7-2 and TRBJ1-1, with 7 bases matching TRBD1. Input material: PBMCs or T cells enriched from blood (not recorded which). DNA for the CDR3: TGTGCCAGCAGCTTGGGACAGTTGAACACTGAAGCTTTCTTT. Protein product: CASSLGQLNTEAFF.